This T cell receptor (beta chain) was observed in a study of blood T cell repertoires in COVID-19. Study at large: From the United States, Italy and Spain came samples of acute and convalescent COVID-19.

Enrollees, about 18 to 95 years old, lived in around 23 US areas. Assay: immunoSEQ multiplex PCR; the TCRdb copy retains only in-frame clones and omits some. The table records around 320,000 clones, around 90% of them present only once. Losses at the gene ends were 2 bases for V and 9 bases for J; bases not matched to a gene: 5. Germline assignment: CDR1 MRHNA and CDR2 SNTAGT. The CDR3 length is 15 residues. The chain couples TRBV6-4 to TRBJ2-1, with 12 bases identical to TRBD2. Sequencing was carried out using PBMCs or T cells enriched from blood (not recorded which). The sequence was collected from a woman aged 18-30 years with acute COVID-19. The CDR3 DNA sequence: TGTGCCAGCAGTGACGGGCTAGCGGGAGGGTCTGAGCAGTTCTTC. Protein sequence: CASSDGLAGGSEQFF.